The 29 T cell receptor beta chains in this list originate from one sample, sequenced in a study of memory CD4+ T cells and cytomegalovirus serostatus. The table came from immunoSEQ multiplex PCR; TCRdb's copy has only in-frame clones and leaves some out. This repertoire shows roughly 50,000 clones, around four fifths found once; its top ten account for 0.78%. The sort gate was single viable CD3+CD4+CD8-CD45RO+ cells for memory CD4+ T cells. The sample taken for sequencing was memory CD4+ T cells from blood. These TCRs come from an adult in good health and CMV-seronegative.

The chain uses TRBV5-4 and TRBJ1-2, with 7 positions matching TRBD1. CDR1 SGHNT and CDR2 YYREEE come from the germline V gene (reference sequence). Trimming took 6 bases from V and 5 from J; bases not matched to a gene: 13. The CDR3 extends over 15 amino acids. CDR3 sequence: CASKDRQGSWYGYTF. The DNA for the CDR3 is TGTGCCAGCAAAGACCGACAGGGTAGTTGGTATGGCTACACCTTC.

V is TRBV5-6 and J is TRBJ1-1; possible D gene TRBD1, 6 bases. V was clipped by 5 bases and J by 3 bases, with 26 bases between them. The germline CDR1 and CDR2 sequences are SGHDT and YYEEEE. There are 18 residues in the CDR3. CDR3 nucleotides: TGTGCCAGCAGTCGAATCATAGGAGGGAAAGGGGGGGACACTGAAGCTTTCTTT. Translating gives CASSRIIGGKGGDTEAFF. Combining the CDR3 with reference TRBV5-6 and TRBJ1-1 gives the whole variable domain DAGVTQSPTHLIKTRGQQVTLRCSPKSGHDTVSWYQQALGQGPQFIFQYYEEEERQRGNFPDRFSGHQFPNYSSELNVNALLLGDSALYLCASSRIIGGKGGDTEAFFGQGTRLTVV.

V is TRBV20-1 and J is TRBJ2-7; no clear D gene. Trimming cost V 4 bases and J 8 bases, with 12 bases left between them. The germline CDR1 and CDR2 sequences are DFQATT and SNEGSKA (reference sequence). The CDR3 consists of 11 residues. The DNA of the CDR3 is TGCAGTGCTAAACCCGCGGTGAAGCAGTACTTC. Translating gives CSAKPAVKQYF.

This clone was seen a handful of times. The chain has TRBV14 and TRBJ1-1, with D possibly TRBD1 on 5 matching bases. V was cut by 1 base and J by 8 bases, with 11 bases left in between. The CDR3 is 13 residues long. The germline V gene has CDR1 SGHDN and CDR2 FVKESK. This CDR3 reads CASSQVWQGEAFF. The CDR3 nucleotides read TGTGCCAGCAGCCAAGTCTGGCAGGGAGAAGCTTTCTTT.

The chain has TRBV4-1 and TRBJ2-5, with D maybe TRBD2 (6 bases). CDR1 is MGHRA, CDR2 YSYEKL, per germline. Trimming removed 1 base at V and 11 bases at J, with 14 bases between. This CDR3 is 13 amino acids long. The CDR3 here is CASSQGRVGEQYF. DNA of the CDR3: TGCGCCAGCAGCCAAGGGAGGGTTGGGGAGCAGTACTTC.

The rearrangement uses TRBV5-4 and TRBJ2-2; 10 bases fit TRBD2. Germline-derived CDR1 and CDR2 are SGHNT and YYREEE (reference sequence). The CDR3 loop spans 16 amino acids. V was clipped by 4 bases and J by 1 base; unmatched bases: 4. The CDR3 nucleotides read TGTGCCAGCAGCCCCGGACTAGCGGTGAACACCGGGGAGCTGTTTTTT. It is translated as CASSPGLAVNTGELFF.

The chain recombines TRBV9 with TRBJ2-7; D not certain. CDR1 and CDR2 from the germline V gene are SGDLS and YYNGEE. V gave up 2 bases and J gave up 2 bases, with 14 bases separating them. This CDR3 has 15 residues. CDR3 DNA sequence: TGTGCCAGCAGCGTGGGGTCACAATCAGCCTACGAGCAGTACTTC. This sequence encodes CASSVGSQSAYEQYF.

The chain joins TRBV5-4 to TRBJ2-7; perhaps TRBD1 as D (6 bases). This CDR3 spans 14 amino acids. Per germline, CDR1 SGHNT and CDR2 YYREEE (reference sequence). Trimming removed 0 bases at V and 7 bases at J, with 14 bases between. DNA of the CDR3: TGTGCCAGCAGCTTGGAGGGGGACCTACGAGAGCAGTACTTC. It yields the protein CASSLEGDLREQYF.

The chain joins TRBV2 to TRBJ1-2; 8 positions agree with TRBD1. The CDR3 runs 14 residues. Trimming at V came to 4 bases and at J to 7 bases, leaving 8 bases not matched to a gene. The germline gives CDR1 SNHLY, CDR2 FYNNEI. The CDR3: CASSAGGAMGGYTF. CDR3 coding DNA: TGTGCCAGCAGTGCAGGGGGCGCGATGGGTGGCTACACCTTC.

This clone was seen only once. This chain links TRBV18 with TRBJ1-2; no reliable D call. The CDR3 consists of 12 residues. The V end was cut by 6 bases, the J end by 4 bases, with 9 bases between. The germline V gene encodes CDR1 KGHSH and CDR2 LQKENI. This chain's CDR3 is CASSVEFYGYTF. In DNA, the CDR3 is TGTGCCAGCTCTGTGGAGTTCTATGGCTACACCTTC. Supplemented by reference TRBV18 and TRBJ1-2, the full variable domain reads NAGVMQNPRHLVRRRGQEARLRCSPMKGHSHVYWYRQLPEEGLKFMVYLQKENIIDESGMPKERFSAEFPKEGPSILRIQQVVRGDSAAYFCASSVEFYGYTFGSGTRLTVV.

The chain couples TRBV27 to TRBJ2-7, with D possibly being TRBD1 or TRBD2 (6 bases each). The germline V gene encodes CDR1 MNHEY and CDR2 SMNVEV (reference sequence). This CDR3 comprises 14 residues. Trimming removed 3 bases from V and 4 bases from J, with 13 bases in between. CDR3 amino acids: CASSLERGPYEQYF. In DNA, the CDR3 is TGTGCCAGCAGTTTGGAACGGGGGCCGTACGAGCAGTACTTC.

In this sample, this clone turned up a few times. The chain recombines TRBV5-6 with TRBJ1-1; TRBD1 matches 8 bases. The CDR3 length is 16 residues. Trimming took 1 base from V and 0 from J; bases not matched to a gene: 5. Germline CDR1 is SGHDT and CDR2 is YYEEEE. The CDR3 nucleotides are TGTGCCAGCAGCTTGCCTCGGACAGGGATGAACACTGAAGCTTTCTTT. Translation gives CASSLPRTGMNTEAFF.

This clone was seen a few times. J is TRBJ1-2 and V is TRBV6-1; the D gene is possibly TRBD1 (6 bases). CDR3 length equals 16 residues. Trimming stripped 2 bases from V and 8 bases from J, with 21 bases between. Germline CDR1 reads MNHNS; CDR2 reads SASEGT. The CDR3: CASSEMTGPTRRGYTF. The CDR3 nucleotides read TGTGCCAGCAGTGAAATGACAGGCCCCACTCGGAGGGGCTACACCTTC.

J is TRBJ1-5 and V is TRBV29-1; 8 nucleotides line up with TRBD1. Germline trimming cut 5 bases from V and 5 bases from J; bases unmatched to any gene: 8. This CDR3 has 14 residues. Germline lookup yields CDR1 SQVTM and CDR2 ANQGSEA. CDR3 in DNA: TGCAGCGTTCGAACAGGGGGAAGGGATCAGCCCCAGCATTTT. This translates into CSVRTGGRDQPQHF.

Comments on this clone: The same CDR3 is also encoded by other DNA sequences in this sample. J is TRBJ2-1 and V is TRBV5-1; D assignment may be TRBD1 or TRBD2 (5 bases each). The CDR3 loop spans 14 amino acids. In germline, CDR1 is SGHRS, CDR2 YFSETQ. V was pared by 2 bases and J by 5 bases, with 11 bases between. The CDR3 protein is CASSFGDEHNEQFF. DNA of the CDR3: TGCGCCAGCAGCTTTGGGGACGAACACAATGAGCAGTTCTTC.

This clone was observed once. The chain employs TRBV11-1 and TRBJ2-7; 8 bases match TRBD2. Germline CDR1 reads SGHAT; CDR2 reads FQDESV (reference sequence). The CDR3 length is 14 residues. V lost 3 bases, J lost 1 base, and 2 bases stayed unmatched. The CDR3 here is CASSFGGDSYEQYF. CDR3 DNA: TGTGCCAGCAGCTTCGGGGGGGATTCCTACGAGCAGTACTTC.

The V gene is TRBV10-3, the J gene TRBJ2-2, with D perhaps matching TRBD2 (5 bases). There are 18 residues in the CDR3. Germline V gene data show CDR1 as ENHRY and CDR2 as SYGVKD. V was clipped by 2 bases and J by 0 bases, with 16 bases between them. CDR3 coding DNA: TGTGCCATCAGTGAGCCAAGACCCGCGGGTGCGAACACCGGGGAGCTGTTTTTT. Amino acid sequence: CAISEPRPAGANTGELFF.

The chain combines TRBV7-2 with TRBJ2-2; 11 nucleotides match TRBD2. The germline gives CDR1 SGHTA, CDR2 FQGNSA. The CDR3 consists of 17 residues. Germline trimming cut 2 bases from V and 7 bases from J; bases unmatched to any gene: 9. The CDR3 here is CASSLLAGGEGGGELFF. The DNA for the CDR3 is TGTGCCAGCAGCTTACTAGCGGGAGGAGAAGGGGGCGGGGAGCTGTTTTTT.

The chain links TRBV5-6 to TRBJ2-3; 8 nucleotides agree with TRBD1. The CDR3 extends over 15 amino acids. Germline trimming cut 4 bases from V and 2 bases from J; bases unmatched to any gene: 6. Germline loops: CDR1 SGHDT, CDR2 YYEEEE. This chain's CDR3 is CASSRDRGLTDTQYF. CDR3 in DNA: TGTGCCAGCAGCCGAGACAGGGGACTCACAGATACGCAGTATTTT.

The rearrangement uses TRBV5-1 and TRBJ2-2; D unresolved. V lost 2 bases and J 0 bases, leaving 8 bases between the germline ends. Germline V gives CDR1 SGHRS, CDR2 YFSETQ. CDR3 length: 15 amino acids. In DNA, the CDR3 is TGCGCCAGCAGCTTCAGCGCCTCGAACACCGGGGAGCTGTTTTTT. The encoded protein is CASSFSASNTGELFF.

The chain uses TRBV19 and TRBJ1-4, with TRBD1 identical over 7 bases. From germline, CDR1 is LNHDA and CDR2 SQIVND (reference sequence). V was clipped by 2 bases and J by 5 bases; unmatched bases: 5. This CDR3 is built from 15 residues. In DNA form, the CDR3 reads TGTGCCAGTAGTATACAAAGGGGGCGGAATGAAAAACTGTTTTTT. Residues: CASSIQRGRNEKLFF.

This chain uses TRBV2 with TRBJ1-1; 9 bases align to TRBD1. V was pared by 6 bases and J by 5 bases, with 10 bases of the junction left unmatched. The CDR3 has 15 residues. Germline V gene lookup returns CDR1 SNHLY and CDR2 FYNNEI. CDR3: CASRPTGGARTEAFF. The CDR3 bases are TGTGCCAGCAGACCCACAGGGGGCGCACGGACTGAAGCTTTCTTT.

The DNA of the CDR3 is TGTGCCAGCAGTGAATCCTCCGGGACAGGGACCTACGAGCAGTACTTC. It translates to CASSESSGTGTYEQYF. The chain joins TRBV25-1 to TRBJ2-7; 9 positions match TRBD1. Per germline, CDR1 MGHDK and CDR2 SYGVNS. V lost 1 base and J lost 2; bases outside the gene matches: 6. The CDR3 is 16 amino acids.

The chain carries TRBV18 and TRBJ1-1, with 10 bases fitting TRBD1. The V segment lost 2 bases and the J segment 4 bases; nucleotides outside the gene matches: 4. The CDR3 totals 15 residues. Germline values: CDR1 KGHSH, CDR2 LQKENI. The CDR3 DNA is TGTGCCAGCTCACCAATGGGACAGGGGACCACTGAAGCTTTCTTT. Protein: CASSPMGQGTTEAFF.

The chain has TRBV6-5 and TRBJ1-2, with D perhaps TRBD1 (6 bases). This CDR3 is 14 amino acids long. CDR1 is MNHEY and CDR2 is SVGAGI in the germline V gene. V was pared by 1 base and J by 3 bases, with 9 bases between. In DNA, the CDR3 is TGTGCCAGCAGTTACTTGGGGGCGGACTATGGCTACACCTTC. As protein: CASSYLGADYGYTF.

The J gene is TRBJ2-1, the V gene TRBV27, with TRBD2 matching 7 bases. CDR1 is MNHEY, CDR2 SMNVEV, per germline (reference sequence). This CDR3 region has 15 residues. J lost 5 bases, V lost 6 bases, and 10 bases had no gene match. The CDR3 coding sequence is TGTGCCAGCAGCCGAAGGGGACTAAGAAACAATGAGCAGTTCTTC. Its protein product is CASSRRGLRNNEQFF.

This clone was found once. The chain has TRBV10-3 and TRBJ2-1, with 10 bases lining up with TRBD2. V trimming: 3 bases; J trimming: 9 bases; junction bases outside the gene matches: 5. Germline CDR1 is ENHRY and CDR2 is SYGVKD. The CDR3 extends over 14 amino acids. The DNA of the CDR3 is TGTGCCATCAGTGACAGCGGGGGGGCCGGTGAGCAGTTCTTC. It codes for CAISDSGGAGEQFF.

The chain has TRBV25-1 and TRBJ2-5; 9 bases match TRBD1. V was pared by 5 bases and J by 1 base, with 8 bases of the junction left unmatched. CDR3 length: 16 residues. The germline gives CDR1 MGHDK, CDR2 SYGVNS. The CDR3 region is CASSNRDRVGQETQYF. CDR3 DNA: TGTGCCAGCAGTAACCGGGACAGGGTTGGCCAAGAGACCCAGTACTTC.

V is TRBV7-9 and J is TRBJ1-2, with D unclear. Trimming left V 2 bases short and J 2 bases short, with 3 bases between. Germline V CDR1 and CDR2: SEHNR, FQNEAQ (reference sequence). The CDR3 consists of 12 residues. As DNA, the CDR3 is TGTGCCAGCAGCTTATCGAACTATGGCTACACCTTC. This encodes CASSLSNYGYTF.